This T cell receptor beta chain is drawn from a study of shared clonotypes between healthy human individuals. Clones were sequenced by immunoSEQ multiplex PCR, and TCRdb holds only the in-frame ones, with some missing. The sample consists of 2,500,000 or so clones, just over 90% of them appearing once. Study results and limitations: Investigators collected only blood, and repertoires in tissues likely differ.

Donation came from healthy HIV-negative adults that had no recent acute infections or vaccinations. A note on this clone: The antigen remains unidentified.

The CDR3 covers 14 residues. The V and J ends lost 7 bases and 2 bases, in that order; junction bases with no gene match: 6. Germline assignment: CDR1 SGHTA and CDR2 FQGNSA. Sample: naive CD4+ T cells sorted from blood. The subset: CD45RA+ positively selected. The TCR was taken from a man younger than 35 in good health. The rearrangement joins TRBV7-2 to TRBJ2-7, with 9 bases identical to TRBD1. CDR3 protein: CASTAGTGTYEQYF. The CDR3 DNA reads TGTGCCAGCACCGCCGGGACAGGGACCTACGAGCAGTACTTC.